This record covers a single TCR beta chain. The germline gives CDR1 LGHNA, CDR2 YNFKEQ. The CDR3 contains 18 residues. V shed 3 bases and J 2 bases; nucleotides not matched to a gene: 15. Repertoires were generated with immunoSEQ multiplex PCR, while TCRdb's copy carries only in-frame clones and drops some. The top ten clones hold around 1% of a sample with 390,000 or so clones, over 75% of them seen once. These data come from a study of blood T cell repertoires in COVID-19. V gene TRBV4-2 combines with J gene TRBJ2-7; 8 bases map to TRBD2. Sequenced: PBMCs or T cells enriched from blood (not recorded which). This clonotype originated in a young man who had recovered from COVID-19. The CDR3 reads CASSHRGEAGGPTYEQYF. The CDR3 region has the DNA TGTGCCAGCAGCCACCGAGGGGAGGCGGGGGGTCCCACCTACGAGCAGTACTTC.